The 24 T cell receptor beta chains given below trace back to one sample, sequenced in a study of regulatory T cells in long-lasting Graves disease. Indicated time point: newly diagnosed GD, antithyroid drugs for less than 3 months. PBMC RNA served as the TCR library source. Both iRepertoire HTBI primers and Arm-PCR of CDR3 regions were used to build the TCR beta libraries. Via MiXCR, TCRdb re-called the multiplex PCR reads, giving one row per CDR3 protein. The sample gives some 490,000 distinct CDR3 sequences, about 12% of which show up once; over 7% is in the top ten. The data also belong to a second study, concerning T cells in Graves' hyperthyroidism and ophthalmopathy.

The material sequenced was peripheral blood mononuclear cells (PBMCs), taken at new diagnosis, from a patient treated with antithyroid drugs. These receptors came from a woman aged 25-40 years with Graves disease.

At least ten counts were recorded for this clonotype. This chain connects TRBV11-3 to TRBJ2-5; D may be TRBD2 (6 bases). CDR1 is SGHNT and CDR2 is YENEEA in the germline V gene. This CDR3 comprises 14 residues. Trimming took off 2 bases at V and 5 bases at J, with 12 bases between the two ends. CDR3 in amino acids: CASSLLTSRETQYF. CDR3 DNA: TGTGCCAGCAGCTTACTTACTAGCCGGGAGACCCAGTACTTC. Together with reference TRBV11-3 and TRBJ2-5, the CDR3 gives the full variable domain: EAGVVQSPRYKIIEKKQPVAFWCNPISGHNTLYWYLQNLGQGPELLIRYENEEAVDDSQLPKDRFSAERLKGVDSTLKIQPAELGDSAVYLCASSLLTSRETQYFGPGTRLLVL.

This clonotype was seen a few times. This rearrangement joins TRBV20-1 to TRBJ1-2; 8 positions match TRBD1. The J segment lost 8 bases and the V segment lost 5 bases, leaving 13 bases of the junction unmatched. The CDR3 contains 14 residues. Germline V gene lookup returns CDR1 DFQATT and CDR2 SNEGSKA (reference sequence). CDR3 coding DNA: TGCAGTGCTCCAAGTACAGGGGGTTGGGGCGGCTACACCTTC. Amino acids: CSAPSTGGWGGYTF.

This clonotype has more than one count but fewer than ten. The CDR3 sequence: CASSRSTGQGLNTEAFF. The CDR3 bases are TGTGCCAGTTCCAGATCCACAGGGCAGGGCTTGAACACTGAAGCTTTCTTT. The chain recombines TRBV19 with TRBJ1-1; weak D call: TRBD1 (6 bases). With 8 bases removed from V and 0 bases from J, the gap between germline ends came to 22 bases. This CDR3 contains 17 residues. Germline V gene sequence: CDR1 LNHDA, CDR2 SQIVND (reference sequence). Full variable domain (rest looked up from reference TRBV19 and TRBJ1-1): DGGITQSPKYLFRKEGQNVTLSCEQNLNHDAMYWYRQDPGQGLRLIYYSQIVNDFQKGDIAEGYSVSREKKESFPLTVTSAQKNPTAFYLCASSRSTGQGLNTEAFFGQGTRLTVV.

In this sample, this clonotype turned up a few times. The chain has TRBV28 and TRBJ1-1; D possibly corresponds to TRBD1 (5 bases). Trimming removed 7 bases from V and 11 bases from J, with 29 bases in between. CDR3 size: 16 residues. CDR1 is MDHEN, CDR2 SYDVKM, per germline. The CDR3 sequence is CASIPGWATLKLQAFF. The CDR3 nucleotides read TGTGCCAGCATCCCAGGGTGGGCCACACTGAAGCTTCAGGCTTTCTTT.

This clonotype turned up a few times. The chain combines TRBV7-2 with TRBJ2-7; 13 nucleotides match TRBD2. The ends lost 4 bases at V and 3 bases at J; junction bases unmatched: 6. This CDR3 has 16 residues. Germline V lookup: CDR1 SGHTA, CDR2 FQGNSA. The CDR3, as DNA: TGTGCCAGCAGCTCCGGACTAGCGGGAGTCATCTACGAGCAGTACTTC. It codes for CASSSGLAGVIYEQYF.

The sample holds a few counts of this clonotype. V usage is TRBV27 and J usage is TRBJ2-1; D not resolved. CDR1 and CDR2 from the germline V gene are MNHEY and SMNVEV (reference sequence). V lost 7 bases and J 0 bases, leaving 10 bases between the germline ends. The CDR3 length is 14 residues. The chain's CDR3 is CASMNGLSYNEQFF. The CDR3 coding sequence is TGTGCCAGCATGAACGGGCTCTCCTACAATGAGCAGTTCTTC.

This clonotype was counted at least ten times. The rearrangement uses TRBV30 and TRBJ1-1; D is perhaps TRBD1 (5 bases). This CDR3 region has 13 residues. Germline loops: CDR1 GTSNPN, CDR2 SVGIG (reference sequence). V was trimmed by 8 bases and J by 3 bases, leaving 16 bases between them. This CDR3 is CAVGTDSHTEAFF. The CDR3 region has the DNA TGTGCCGTCGGGACGGATTCACACACTGAAGCTTTCTTT.

The V and J genes are TRBV11-2 and TRBJ2-3; D is ambiguous. Between the trimmed V and J ends, which lost 4 bases and 6 bases, there was a span of 14 bases. Germline CDR1 is SGHAT and CDR2 is FQNNGV. The length of the CDR3 is 14 residues. CDR3 in DNA: TGTGCCAGCAGCTCGACCGGATACGAGGATACGCAGTATTTT. It translates to CASSSTGYEDTQYF.

This clonotype was observed many times. The gene calls are TRBV29-1 and TRBJ2-2; 9 nucleotides line up with TRBD1. The V gene end was trimmed by 4 bases and the J gene end by 6 bases; junction bases not matched to a gene: 3. Germline values: CDR1 SQVTM, CDR2 ANQGSEA. This CDR3 is built from 13 residues. The chain's CDR3 is CSVARTGAGELFF. The CDR3 nucleotides read TGCAGCGTTGCCAGGACAGGGGCCGGGGAGCTGTTTTTT.

This clonotype was detected ten times or more. This chain links TRBV6-1 with TRBJ2-1, with 11 positions matching TRBD1. The CDR3 is 20 amino acids. CDR1 is MNHNS, CDR2 SASEGT, per germline. Trimming cost V 6 bases and J 1 base; bases outside gene matches: 17. The CDR3 spells CASRLSIFGTGGKSYNEQFF. The DNA for the CDR3 is TGTGCCAGCAGACTCTCCATTTTCGGGACAGGGGGAAAGTCCTACAATGAGCAGTTCTTC.

V usage is TRBV10-3 and J usage is TRBJ1-2; D might be TRBD1 (6 bases). The CDR3 is 12 residues long. V was trimmed by 5 bases and J by 6 bases, leaving 10 bases between them. Germline V CDR1 and CDR2: ENHRY, SYGVKD. CDR3 sequence reads: CAISSQGDGYTF. As DNA, the CDR3 is TGTGCCATCAGTTCACAGGGAGATGGCTACACCTTC.

This clonotype was recorded many times. The V call is TRBV7-8, the J call TRBJ2-3; D call uncertain. Germline lookup yields CDR1 SGHVS and CDR2 FQNEAQ. The V gene lost 3 bases and the J gene lost 3 bases, with 7 bases spanning the gap. The CDR3 is 13 amino acids. The CDR3 nucleotides read TGTGCCAGCAGCTTGTCCCTGACAGATACGCAGTATTTT. Encoded protein: CASSLSLTDTQYF.

This clonotype occurred once. This chain joins TRBV2 and TRBJ2-1, with D possibly called TRBD1 or TRBD2 (5 bases each). Trimming pared 4 bases from V and 9 bases from J, leaving 16 bases between. Germline V lookup: CDR1 SNHLY, CDR2 FYNNEI. CDR3 length equals 14 residues. The DNA of the CDR3 is TGTGCCAGCAGTGGGTTTCACGGGGCCGGTGAGCAGTTCTTC. Translation: CASSGFHGAGEQFF.

V gene TRBV13 combines with J gene TRBJ1-1, with TRBD1 matching 9 bases. The CDR3 length is 15 residues. Germline trimming cut 1 base from V and 7 bases from J; bases unmatched to any gene: 7. Looked up from germline, CDR1 is PRHDT and CDR2 is FYEKMQ (reference sequence). CDR3 in amino acids: CASSLATPGQGEAFF. The DNA for the CDR3 is TGTGCCAGCAGCTTAGCAACACCGGGACAGGGTGAAGCTTTCTTT.

This clonotype was observed many times. The V call is TRBV7-9, the J call TRBJ1-2; D is ambiguous. In germline, CDR1 is SEHNR, CDR2 FQNEAQ (reference sequence). V was cut by 5 bases and J by 3 bases, with 10 bases left in between. CDR3 length: 13 residues. The CDR3 region is CASSPSIDYGYTF. For the CDR3, the DNA is TGTGCCAGCAGCCCCTCGATCGACTATGGCTACACCTTC.

This clonotype was seen many times. The chain uses TRBV24-1 and TRBJ2-3; TRBD2 matches 10 bases. The CDR3 is 18 amino acids. The ends lost 4 bases at V and 2 bases at J; junction bases unmatched: 11. Germline assignment: CDR1 KGHDR and CDR2 SFDVKD. The CDR3: CATSDRPPAGGLTDTQYF. Written as DNA, the CDR3 is TGTGCCACCAGTGACCGTCCTCCAGCGGGAGGGCTCACAGATACGCAGTATTTT.

Concerning this clonotype: A far larger clone is only one base removed, so a read error is likely. The chain recombines TRBV28 with TRBJ2-7; 8 bases are shared with TRBD1. The CDR3 covers 13 residues. Losses at the gene ends were 6 bases for V and 2 bases for J; bases not matched to a gene: 3. The V gene's germline CDR1 is MDHEN and CDR2 SYDVKM. In DNA, the CDR3 is TGTGCCAGCAGGCGGACAGGGCCCTACGAGCAGTACTTC. This translates into CASRRTGPYEQYF.

Remarks on this clonotype: This clone may be a read error of a much larger clone one base away. CDR3 residues: CASSPDRDTGELFF. CDR3 nucleotides: TGTGCCAGCTCTCCGGACAGAGACACCGGGGAGCTGTTTTTT. This rearrangement joins TRBV18 to TRBJ2-2, with D perhaps TRBD1 (6 bases). V lost 6 bases and J lost 3, with 11 bases in between. The germline CDR1 and CDR2 sequences are KGHSH and LQKENI. The CDR3 sequence is 14 residues long. The full variable domain, completed using reference TRBV18 and TRBJ2-2, is NAGVMQNPRHLVRRRGQEARLRCSPMKGHSHVYWYRQLPEEGLKFMVYLQKENIIDESGMPKERFSAEFPKEGPSILRIQQVVRGDSAAYFCASSPDRDTGELFFGEGSRLTVL.

This clonotype occurred many times. The chain is built from TRBV10-3 and TRBJ1-2, with D possibly being TRBD1 (5 bases). Trimming took off 5 bases at V and 1 base at J, with 8 bases between the two ends. Germline values: CDR1 ENHRY, CDR2 SYGVKD. The CDR3 loop spans 13 amino acids. DNA for the CDR3: TGTGCCATCAGTCCCGGGGGTAACTATGGCTACACCTTC. Translated: CAISPGGNYGYTF.

The rearrangement joins TRBV3-1 to TRBJ1-6; weak D call: TRBD1 (6 bases). The CDR3 is 18 residues long. V shed 3 bases and J shed 6 bases, with 21 bases lying between them. Germline lookup yields CDR1 LGHDT and CDR2 YNNKEL (reference sequence). The CDR3 sequence: CASSHLPNSDRFNSPLHF. In DNA form, the CDR3 reads TGTGCCAGCAGCCACTTACCTAATTCGGACAGATTTAATTCACCCCTCCACTTT.

The gene calls are TRBV6-2 or TRBV6-3 and TRBJ2-4; D ambiguous. Germline assignment: CDR1 MNHEY and CDR2 SVGEGT. The CDR3 consists of 17 residues. V lost 2 bases and J lost 1, with 15 bases in between. The CDR3 nucleotides are TGTGCCAGCAGTTACCTGGACCAGAACATTGCCAAAAACATTCAGTACTTC. Translating gives CASSYLDQNIAKNIQYF.

Ten or more counts support this clonotype. This chain connects TRBV20-1 to TRBJ2-3; D unresolved. The germline V gene encodes CDR1 DFQATT and CDR2 SNEGSKA (reference sequence). V lost 4 bases and J 3 bases, leaving 8 bases between the germline ends. This CDR3 has 12 residues. In DNA form, the CDR3 reads TGCAGTGCTAAGACCCGGACAGATACGCAGTATTTT. Its protein product is CSAKTRTDTQYF.

This clonotype was observed at least ten times. The chain uses TRBV7-2 and TRBJ1-1, with D perhaps TRBD1 (6 bases). Per germline, CDR1 SGHTA and CDR2 FQGNSA. Trimming cost V 0 bases and J 1 base, with 9 bases left between them. The CDR3 totals 15 residues. CDR3 sequence: CASSLALGGNTEAFF. The DNA for the CDR3 is TGTGCCAGCAGCTTAGCGCTAGGGGGGAACACTGAAGCTTTCTTT.

The table lists this clonotype with many counts. The chain recombines TRBV27 with TRBJ2-2; D perhaps matches TRBD1 (5 bases). There are 13 residues in the CDR3. Germline V gene data show CDR1 as MNHEY and CDR2 as SMNVEV (reference sequence). The V gene lost 8 bases and the J gene lost 6 bases, with 13 bases spanning the gap. The CDR3 is CASGSGKPGELFF. CDR3 sequence (DNA): TGTGCCAGCGGTTCAGGGAAACCCGGGGAGCTGTTTTTT.